This T cell receptor beta chain derives from a study of CD4 and CD8 cells across lung adenocarcinoma regions. Localized lung adenocarcinoma, a non-small cell lung cancer, affected the donors. The CDR3 extends over 16 amino acids. Germline CDR1 reads MNHNS; CDR2 reads SASEGT. With regard to this clonotype: Germline and junction disagree at one end, which may indicate a read error.

One entry per CDR3 protein results from TCRdb running MiXCR on the PCR reads. Counted here are more than 9,500 distinct CDR3 sequences, around 61% occurring once; the ten biggest clones make up roughly 34%. This chain links TRBV6-1 with TRBJ2-4; 8 positions agree with TRBD2. The sample consisted of CD8+ T cells from the margin of a lung tumor. This sequence was found in a female donor with lung adenocarcinoma. The CD4 and CD8 labels of this study may be unreliable. The CDR3 loop reads CASSPSGHRATDIQYF. In nucleotides, the CDR3 is TGTGCCAGCAGTCCTAGCGGGCACCGAGCCACAGATATTCAGTATTTC.